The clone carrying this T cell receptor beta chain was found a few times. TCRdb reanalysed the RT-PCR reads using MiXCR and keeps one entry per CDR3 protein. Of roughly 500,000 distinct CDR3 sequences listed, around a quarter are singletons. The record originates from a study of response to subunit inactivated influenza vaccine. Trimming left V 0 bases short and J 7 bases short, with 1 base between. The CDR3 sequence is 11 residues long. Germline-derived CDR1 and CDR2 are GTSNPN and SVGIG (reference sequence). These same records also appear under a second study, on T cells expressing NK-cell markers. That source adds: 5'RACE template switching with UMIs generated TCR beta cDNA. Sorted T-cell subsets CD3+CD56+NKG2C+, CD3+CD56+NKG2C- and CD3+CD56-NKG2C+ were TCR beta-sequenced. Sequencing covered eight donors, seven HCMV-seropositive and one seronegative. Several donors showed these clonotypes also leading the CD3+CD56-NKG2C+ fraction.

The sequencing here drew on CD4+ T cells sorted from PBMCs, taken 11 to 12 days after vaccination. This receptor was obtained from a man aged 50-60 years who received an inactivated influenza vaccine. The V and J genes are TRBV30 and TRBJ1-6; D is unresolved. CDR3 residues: CAWSVNSPLHF. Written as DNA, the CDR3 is TGTGCCTGGAGTGTAAATTCACCCCTCCACTTT.